These 7 T cell receptor beta chains originate from one sample sequenced in a study of CD8 T cells in Susac syndrome. Random hexamers were used to reverse transcribe an amount of about 0.5 to 1 ug RNA. TCRdb fed the immunoSEQ multiplex PCR reads into MiXCR, producing one record per CDR3 protein. The sample has 130,000 or so distinct CDR3 sequences; about 95% are singletons. What was sequenced was CD4+ T cells from PBMCs. Receptor source: a human donor in good health.

This rearrangement joins TRBV5-1 to TRBJ2-5; 9 bases are a match to TRBD1. The trim removed 7 bases at V and 5 bases at J, leaving 15 bases unmatched. The CDR3 runs to 16 residues. Germline V lookup: CDR1 SGHRS, CDR2 YFSETQ. CDR3 protein: CASRIRTGDNRETQYF. For the CDR3, the DNA is TGCGCCAGCCGGATACGGACAGGGGACAATAGGGAGACCCAGTACTTC.

This clonotype was seen just once. The chain couples TRBV12-3 or TRBV12-4 to TRBJ1-5, with D possibly matching TRBD1 (6 bases). The CDR3 length is 15 residues. The V and J ends lost 4 bases and 6 bases respectively, with 16 bases between them. Here the CDR3 reads CASSSQGLQGQPQHF. CDR3 sequence (DNA): TGTGCCAGCAGTTCACAGGGTTTACAAGGTCAGCCCCAGCATTTT.

The V and J genes are TRBV2 and TRBJ1-2, with D perhaps TRBD1 (6 bases). CDR1 and CDR2 from the germline V gene are SNHLY and FYNNEI. Between the trimmed V and J ends, which lost 3 bases and 4 bases, there was a span of 12 bases. The CDR3 has 14 amino acids. CDR3 amino acids: CASSEQGGSYGYTF. The CDR3 DNA sequence: TGTGCCAGCAGTGAGCAAGGGGGGAGCTATGGCTACACCTTC.

The chain joins TRBV30 to TRBJ2-1, with TRBD2 matching 15 bases. Trimming removed 4 bases from V and 12 bases from J; junction bases left unmatched: 10. The CDR3 sequence is 15 residues long. Germline values: CDR1 GTSNPN, CDR2 SVGIG (reference sequence). CDR3 amino acids: CAWMTIGLAGGTQFF. The CDR3 nucleotides are TGTGCCTGGATGACGATCGGACTAGCGGGAGGGACGCAGTTCTTC.

The rearrangement joins TRBV24-1 to TRBJ2-2; no reliable D call. Germline CDR1 reads KGHDR; CDR2 reads SFDVKD. Trimming stripped 0 bases from V and 6 bases from J, with 10 bases between. CDR3 length equals 15 residues. In nucleotides, the CDR3 is TGTGCCACCAGTGATTTGATCGACTTTGCCGGGGAGCTGTTTTTT. Its protein is CATSDLIDFAGELFF.

The chain has TRBV5-6 and TRBJ1-1; unclear D gene. The ends were cut back, 0 bases at V and 7 bases at J, with 4 bases in the middle. Germline values: CDR1 SGHDT, CDR2 YYEEEE. This CDR3 comprises 11 residues. The CDR3 sequence: CASSLAGEAFF. CDR3 nucleotides: TGTGCCAGCAGCTTGGCAGGTGAAGCTTTCTTT.

V and J are TRBV19 and TRBJ1-5; D not certain. Germline CDR1 is LNHDA and CDR2 is SQIVND (reference sequence). V gave up 3 bases and J gave up 11 bases, with 11 bases separating them. The CDR3 runs 12 residues. CDR3 residues: CASSMKGTSQHF. DNA of the CDR3: TGTGCCAGTAGTATGAAGGGCACGTCCCAGCATTTT.